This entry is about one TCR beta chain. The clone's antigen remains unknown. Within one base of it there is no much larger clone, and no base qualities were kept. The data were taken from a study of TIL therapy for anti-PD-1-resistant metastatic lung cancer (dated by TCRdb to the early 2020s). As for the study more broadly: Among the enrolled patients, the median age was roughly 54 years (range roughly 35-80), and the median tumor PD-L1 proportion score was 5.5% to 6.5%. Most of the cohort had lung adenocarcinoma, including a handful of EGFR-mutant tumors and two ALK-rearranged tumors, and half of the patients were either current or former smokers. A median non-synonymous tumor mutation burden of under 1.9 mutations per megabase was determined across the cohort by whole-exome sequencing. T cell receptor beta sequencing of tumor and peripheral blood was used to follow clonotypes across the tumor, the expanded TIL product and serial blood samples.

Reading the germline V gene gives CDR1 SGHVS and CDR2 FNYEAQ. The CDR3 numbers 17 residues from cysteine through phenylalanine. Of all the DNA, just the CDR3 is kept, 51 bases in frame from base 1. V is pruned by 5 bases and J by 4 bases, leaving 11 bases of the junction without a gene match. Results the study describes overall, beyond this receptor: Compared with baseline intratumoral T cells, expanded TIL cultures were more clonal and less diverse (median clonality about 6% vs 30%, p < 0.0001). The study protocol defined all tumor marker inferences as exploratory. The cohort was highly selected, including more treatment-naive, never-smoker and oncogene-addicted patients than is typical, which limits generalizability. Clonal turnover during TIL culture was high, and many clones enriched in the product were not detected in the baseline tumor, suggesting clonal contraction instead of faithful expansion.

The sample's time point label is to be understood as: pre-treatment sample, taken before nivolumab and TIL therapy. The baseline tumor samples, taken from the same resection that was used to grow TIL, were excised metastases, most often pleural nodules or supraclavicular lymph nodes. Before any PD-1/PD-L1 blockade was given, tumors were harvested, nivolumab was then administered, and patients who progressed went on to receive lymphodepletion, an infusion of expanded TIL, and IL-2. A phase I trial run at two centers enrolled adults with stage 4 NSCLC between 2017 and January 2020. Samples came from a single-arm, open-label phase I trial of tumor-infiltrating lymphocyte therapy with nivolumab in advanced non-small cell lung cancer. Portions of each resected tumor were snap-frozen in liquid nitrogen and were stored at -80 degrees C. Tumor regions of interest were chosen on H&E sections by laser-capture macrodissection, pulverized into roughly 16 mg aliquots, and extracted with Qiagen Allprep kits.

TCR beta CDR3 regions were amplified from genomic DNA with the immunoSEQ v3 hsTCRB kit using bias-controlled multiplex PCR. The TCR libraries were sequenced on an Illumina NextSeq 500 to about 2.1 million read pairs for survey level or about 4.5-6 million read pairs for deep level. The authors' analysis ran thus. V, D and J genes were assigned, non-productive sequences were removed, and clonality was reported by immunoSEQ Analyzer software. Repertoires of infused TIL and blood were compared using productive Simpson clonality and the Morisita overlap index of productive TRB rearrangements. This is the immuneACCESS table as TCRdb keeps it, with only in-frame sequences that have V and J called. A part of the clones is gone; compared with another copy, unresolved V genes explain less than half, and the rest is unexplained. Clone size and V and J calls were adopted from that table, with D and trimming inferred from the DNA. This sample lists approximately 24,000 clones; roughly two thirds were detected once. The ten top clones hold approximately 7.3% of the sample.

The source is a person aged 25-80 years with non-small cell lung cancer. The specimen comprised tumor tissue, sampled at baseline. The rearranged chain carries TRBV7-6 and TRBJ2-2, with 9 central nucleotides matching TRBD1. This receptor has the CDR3 CASSEDRGVIGTGELFF. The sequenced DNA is TGTGCCAGCAGCGAGGACAGGGGAGTGATAGGCACCGGGGAGCTGTTTTTT.